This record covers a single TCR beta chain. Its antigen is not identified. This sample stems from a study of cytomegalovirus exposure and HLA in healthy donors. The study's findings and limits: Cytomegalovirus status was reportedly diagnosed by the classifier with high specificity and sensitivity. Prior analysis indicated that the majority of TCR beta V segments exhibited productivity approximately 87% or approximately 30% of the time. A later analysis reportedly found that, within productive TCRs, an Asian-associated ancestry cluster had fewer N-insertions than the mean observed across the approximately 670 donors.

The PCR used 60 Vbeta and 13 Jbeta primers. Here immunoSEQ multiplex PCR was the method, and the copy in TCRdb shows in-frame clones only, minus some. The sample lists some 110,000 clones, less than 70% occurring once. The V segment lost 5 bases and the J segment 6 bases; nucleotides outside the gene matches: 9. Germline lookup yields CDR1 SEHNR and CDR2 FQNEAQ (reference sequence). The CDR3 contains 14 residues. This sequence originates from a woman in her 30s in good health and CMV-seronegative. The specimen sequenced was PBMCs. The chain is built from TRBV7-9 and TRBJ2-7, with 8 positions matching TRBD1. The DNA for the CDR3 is TGTGCCAGCAGCCGCGGGACAGGACCTCCCGAGCAGTACTTC. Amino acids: CASSRGTGPPEQYF.